A selection of T cell receptor beta chains follows, all from one sample in a study of T-cell reconstitution after alpha-beta-depleted transplantation in children. TCRdb reprocessed the PCR reads with MiXCR, giving one entry per CDR3 protein. Found here are tens of thousands of distinct CDR3 sequences, roughly an eighth of them singletons; the top ten hold about 30%. The source material was PBMCs, mostly from graft donor cells, sampled 180 days after TCRalphabeta/CD19-depleted stem cell transplant. These receptors were taken from a male patient under 10 years old who had a stem cell transplant for acute lymphoblastic leukemia, so the T cells may come from the graft donor. Both conserved end residues are part of each CDR3.

V	J	CDR3
TRBV19	TRBJ2-5	CASSWGRGETQYF
TRBV14	TRBJ1-1	CASSHRDKGNTEAFF
TRBV24-1	TRBJ2-5	CATSTGGGETQYF
TRBV3-1	TRBJ2-3	CASSPFGGTGDTQYF
TRBV7-9	TRBJ1-5	CASSFDLSNQPQHF
TRBV7-6	TRBJ2-3	CASSSPFTDTQYF
TRBV7-9	TRBJ2-3	CASTEAGDADTQYF
TRBV10-3	TRBJ1-2	CAISESGKPTYYGYTF
TRBV11-2	TRBJ2-3	CASSLEAGGPADTQYF
TRBV7-8	TRBJ2-1	CASSLGTSGRAYNEQFF
TRBV20-1	TRBJ2-7	CSLFPGALGEQYF
TRBV4-3	TRBJ2-3	CASSQGLAGTDTQYF
TRBV20-1	TRBJ2-2	CSARGDRVRGTGELFF
TRBV29-1	TRBJ2-3	CSVLGSSTDTQYF
TRBV20-1	TRBJ2-7	CSATGLAATYEQYF
TRBV5-1	TRBJ2-5	CASSLGLNQETQYF
TRBV6-2/TRBV6-3	TRBJ1-6	CASSARGYESPLHF
TRBV25-1	TRBJ1-5	CASSEGGSLKNQPQHF
TRBV9	TRBJ1-5	CASSSGGHQPQHF
TRBV28	TRBJ2-5	CASTTGAQETQYF
TRBV24-1	TRBJ2-5	CATSDAGTSGLQETQYF
TRBV20-1	TRBJ1-5	CSVGRRISNQPQHF
TRBV27	TRBJ2-7	CASSLLVGLAVYEQYF
TRBV28	TRBJ1-5	CASSLQLIGGGRPQHF
TRBV28	TRBJ2-7	CASSPQPRYEQYF
TRBV4-3	TRBJ2-2	CASSQYWDPQIGELFF
TRBV5-1	TRBJ2-6	CASGFSGANVLTF
TRBV4-3	TRBJ1-1	CASSQEYTVNTEAFF
TRBV20-1	TRBJ2-1	CSAYPSGRSNEQFF
TRBV24-1	TRBJ2-4	CATSDSDRRNIQYF
TRBV7-2	TRBJ1-4	CASRQTGSNEKLFF
TRBV5-1	TRBJ2-5	CASKVAHVETQYF
TRBV7-7	TRBJ2-1	CASSAGLSYNEQFF
TRBV11-2	TRBJ2-3	CASSGGAGDTQYF
TRBV7-2	TRBJ2-4	CASSPRDRGLAKNIQYF
TRBV29-1	TRBJ2-7	CSVDGQGKDEQYF
TRBV5-1	TRBJ1-1	CASSTAITDNTEAFF